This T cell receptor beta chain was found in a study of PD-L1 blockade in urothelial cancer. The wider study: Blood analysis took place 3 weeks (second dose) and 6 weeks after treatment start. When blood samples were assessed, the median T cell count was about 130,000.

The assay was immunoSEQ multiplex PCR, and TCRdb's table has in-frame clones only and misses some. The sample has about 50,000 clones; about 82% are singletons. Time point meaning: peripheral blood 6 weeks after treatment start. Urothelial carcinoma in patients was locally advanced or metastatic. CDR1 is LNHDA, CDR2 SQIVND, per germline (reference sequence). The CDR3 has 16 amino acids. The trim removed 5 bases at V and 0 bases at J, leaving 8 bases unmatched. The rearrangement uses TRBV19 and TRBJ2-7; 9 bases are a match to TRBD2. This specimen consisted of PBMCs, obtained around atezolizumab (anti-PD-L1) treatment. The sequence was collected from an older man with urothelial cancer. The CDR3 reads CASSSSHSGSSYEQYF. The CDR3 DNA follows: TGTGCCAGTAGTTCCTCCCATAGCGGGAGCTCCTACGAGCAGTACTTC.